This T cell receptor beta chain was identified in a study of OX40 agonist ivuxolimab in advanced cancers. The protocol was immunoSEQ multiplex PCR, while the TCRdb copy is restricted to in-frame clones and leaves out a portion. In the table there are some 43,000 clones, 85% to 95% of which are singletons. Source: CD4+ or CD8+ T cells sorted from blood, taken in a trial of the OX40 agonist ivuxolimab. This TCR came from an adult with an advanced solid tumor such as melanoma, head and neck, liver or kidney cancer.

The CDR3 region is CASSLDGGSTGVTDTQYF. The CDR3 DNA reads TGTGCCAGCAGCTTAGATGGGGGCTCGACGGGGGTCACAGATACGCAGTATTTT. The chain carries TRBV11-2 and TRBJ2-3; D might be TRBD1 or TRBD2, each matching 6 bases. V lost 0 bases, J lost 2 bases, and 18 bases lay in between. The germline V gene encodes CDR1 SGHAT and CDR2 FQNNGV. CDR3 length: 18 residues.